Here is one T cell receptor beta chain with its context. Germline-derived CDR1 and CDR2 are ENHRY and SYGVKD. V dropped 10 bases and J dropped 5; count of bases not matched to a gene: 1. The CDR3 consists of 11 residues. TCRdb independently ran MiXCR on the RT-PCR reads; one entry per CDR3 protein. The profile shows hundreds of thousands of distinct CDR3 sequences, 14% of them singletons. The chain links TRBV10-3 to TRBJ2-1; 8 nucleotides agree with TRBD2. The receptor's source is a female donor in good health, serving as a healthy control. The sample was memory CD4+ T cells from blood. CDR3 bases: TGTGCCACGGGACTAGACAATGAGCAGTTCTTC. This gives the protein CATGLDNEQFF.